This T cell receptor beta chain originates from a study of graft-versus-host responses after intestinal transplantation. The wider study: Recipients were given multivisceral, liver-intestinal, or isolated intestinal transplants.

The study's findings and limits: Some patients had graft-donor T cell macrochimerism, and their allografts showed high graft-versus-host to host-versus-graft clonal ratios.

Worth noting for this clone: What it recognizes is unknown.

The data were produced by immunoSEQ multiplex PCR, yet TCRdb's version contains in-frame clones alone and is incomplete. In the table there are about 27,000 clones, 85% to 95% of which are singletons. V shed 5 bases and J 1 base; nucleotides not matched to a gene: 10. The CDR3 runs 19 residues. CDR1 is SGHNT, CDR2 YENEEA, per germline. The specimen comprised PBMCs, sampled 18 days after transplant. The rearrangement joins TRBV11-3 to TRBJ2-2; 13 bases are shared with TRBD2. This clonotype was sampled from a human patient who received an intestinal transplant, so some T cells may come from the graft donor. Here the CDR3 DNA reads TGTGCCAGCAGCATCTCACTAGCGGGGGGGCTGGGGAACACCGGGGAGCTGTTTTTT. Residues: CASSISLAGGLGNTGELFF. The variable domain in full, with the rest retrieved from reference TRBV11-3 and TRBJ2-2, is EAGVVQSPRYKIIEKKQPVAFWCNPISGHNTLYWYLQNLGQGPELLIRYENEEAVDDSQLPKDRFSAERLKGVDSTLKIQPAELGDSAVYLCASSISLAGGLGNTGELFFGEGSRLTVL.